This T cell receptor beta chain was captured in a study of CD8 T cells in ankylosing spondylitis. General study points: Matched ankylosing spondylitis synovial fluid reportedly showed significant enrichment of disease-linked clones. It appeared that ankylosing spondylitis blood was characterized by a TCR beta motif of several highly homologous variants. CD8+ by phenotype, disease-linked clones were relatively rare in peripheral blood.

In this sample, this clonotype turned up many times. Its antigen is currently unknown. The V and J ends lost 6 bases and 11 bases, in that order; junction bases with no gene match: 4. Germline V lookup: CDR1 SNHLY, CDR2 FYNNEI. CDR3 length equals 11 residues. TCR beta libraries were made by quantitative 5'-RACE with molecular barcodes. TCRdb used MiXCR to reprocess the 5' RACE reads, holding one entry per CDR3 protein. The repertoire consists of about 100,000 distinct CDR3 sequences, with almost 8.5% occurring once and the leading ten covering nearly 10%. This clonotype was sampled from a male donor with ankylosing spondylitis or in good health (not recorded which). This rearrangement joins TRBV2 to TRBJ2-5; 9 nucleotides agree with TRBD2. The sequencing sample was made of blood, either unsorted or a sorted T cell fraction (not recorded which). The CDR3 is CASSRGLAQYF. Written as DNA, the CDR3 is TGTGCCAGCAGCCGAGGACTAGCGCAGTACTTC.